What follows is one T cell receptor (beta chain) and its context. This entry is derived from a study of blood T cell repertoires in COVID-19. Across the study: The samples span acute and convalescent COVID-19 from the United States, Italy and Spain. PBMCs, B-cell-depleted T cells, or T cells provided the cDNA or gDNA that made up the material.

Self-reported history from a screening survey and questionnaire set each donor's cohort. Two negative PCRs, clearance, or symptom resolution were required of recovered Cohort 3 donors. Germline-derived CDR1 and CDR2 are MGHRA and YSYEKL. Trimming left V 0 bases short and J 3 bases short, with 18 bases between. The length of the CDR3 is 18 residues. Clones were sequenced by immunoSEQ multiplex PCR, and TCRdb holds only the in-frame ones, with some missing. Found here are 250,000 to 350,000 clones, 70% to 90% of them singletons; the top ten hold more than 4%. The V call is TRBV4-1, the J call TRBJ1-5, with a weak D call TRBD1 (6 bases). This sequence was found in a woman aged 25 to 39 who had recovered from COVID-19. The sequencing sample was made of PBMCs or T cells enriched from blood (not recorded which). The CDR3 region is CASSQDVRAGAINQPQHF. The CDR3 nucleotides read TGCGCCAGCAGCCAAGATGTCCGGGCAGGGGCGATCAATCAGCCCCAGCATTTT.